The clone carrying this TCR beta chain was detected ten times or more. The antigen remains unidentified. The CDR3 sequence is 11 residues long. CDR1 and CDR2 (germline): LGHDT, YNNKEL (reference sequence). V lost 7 bases to trimming and J lost 10 bases; unmatched junction nucleotides: 4. The entry originates in a study of neurological immune-mediated disorders. Study-level background: Secondary progressive cases numbered 3 among the roughly 34 multiple sclerosis patients, while the other 31 were relapsing-remitting.

Synthesis of cDNA was performed by 5'RACE using 10-nucleotide random UMIs. TCRdb ran MiXCR on the 5' RACE reads and lists one entry per CDR3 protein. The sample lists more than 50,000 distinct CDR3 sequences; 3.5% to 4.5% were seen once. Study conclusions and caveats: No expanded-clone CDR3 amino acid sequence recurred across subjects, suggesting private TCR-beta repertoires.

The V gene is TRBV3-1, the J gene TRBJ2-1; TRBD1 aligns across 7 bases. The source is a woman aged 50 to 60 with multiple sclerosis. Sequencing was carried out using PBMCs. CDR3 coding DNA: TGTGCCAGCACTACAGGGGCCGAGCAGTTCTTC. It encodes CASTTGAEQFF.